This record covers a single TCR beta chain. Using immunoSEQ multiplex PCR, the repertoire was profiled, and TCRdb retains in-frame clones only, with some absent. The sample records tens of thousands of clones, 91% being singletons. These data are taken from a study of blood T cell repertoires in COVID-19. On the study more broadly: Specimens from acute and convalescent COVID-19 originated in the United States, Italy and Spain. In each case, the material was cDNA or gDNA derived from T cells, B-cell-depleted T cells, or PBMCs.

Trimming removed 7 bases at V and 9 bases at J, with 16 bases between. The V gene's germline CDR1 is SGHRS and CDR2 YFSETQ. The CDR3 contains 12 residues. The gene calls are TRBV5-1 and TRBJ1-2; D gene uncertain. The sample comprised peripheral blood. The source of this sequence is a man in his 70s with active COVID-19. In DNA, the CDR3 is TGCGCCAGCCGCATCGACTCAGATAGCTACACCTTC. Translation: CASRIDSDSYTF.